This T cell receptor beta chain appears in the sequencing data of a study of T cell responses to AZD1222 COVID-19 vaccine. General study points: Donors in the cohort were predominantly white British and more often female, and clonal diversity was possibly underestimated.

A remark on this clone: Its antigen is undetermined.

Measured with immunoSEQ multiplex PCR; TCRdb has only the in-frame clones, and not every one. This table holds about 110,000 clones, roughly 90% found once. Germline CDR1 is MNHEY and CDR2 is SMNVEV (reference sequence). The CDR3 is 14 amino acids. The germline V and J ends were trimmed by 3 bases and 4 bases, with 9 bases remaining between them. V usage is TRBV27 and J usage is TRBJ1-4; weak D call: TRBD1 (6 bases). Sequenced material: peripheral blood, taken on day 0 of MenACWY control vaccination. The receptor was isolated from an adult in good health. The CDR3 coding sequence is TGTGCCAGCAGTTTGACAGGCAGTAATGAAAAACTGTTTTTT. It encodes CASSLTGSNEKLFF.